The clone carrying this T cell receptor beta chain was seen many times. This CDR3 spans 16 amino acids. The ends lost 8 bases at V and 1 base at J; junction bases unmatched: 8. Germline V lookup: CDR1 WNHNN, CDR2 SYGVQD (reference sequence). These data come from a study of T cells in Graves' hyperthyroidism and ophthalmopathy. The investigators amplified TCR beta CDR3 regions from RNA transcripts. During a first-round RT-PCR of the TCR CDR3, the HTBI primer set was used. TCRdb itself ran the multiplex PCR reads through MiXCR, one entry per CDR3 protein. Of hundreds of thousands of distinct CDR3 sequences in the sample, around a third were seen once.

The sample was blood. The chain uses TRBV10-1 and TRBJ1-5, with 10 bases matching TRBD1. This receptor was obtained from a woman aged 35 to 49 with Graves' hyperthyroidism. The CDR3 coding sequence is TGCGCCAGCCTGAGGGGGACAGGGGAAAGCAATCAGCCCCAGCATTTT. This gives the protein CASLRGTGESNQPQHF.